These T cell receptor beta chains were read from a single sample in a study of blood T cells in healthy people across ages. One entry per CDR3 protein, called by TCRdb with MiXCR from the 5' RACE reads. Of 700,000 to 950,000 distinct CDR3 sequences in the sample, 58% were seen once. The sample taken for sequencing was blood. These receptors were collected from a man aged 30 to 45 in good health. CDR3s include the opening cysteine and the closing phenylalanine or tryptophan. D genes are given only for firm matches. Only part of the rows carry a size: once, few, many, or a class if the clone is expanded.

v_gene	d_gene	abundance	j_gene	CDR3aa	CDR3nt
TRBV6-5	NA	NA	TRBJ2-3	CASSYTDGDTQYF	TGTGCCAGCAGTTACACGGACGGAGATACGCAGTATTTT
TRBV18	NA	NA	TRBJ2-3	CASSQRTPDTQYF	TGTGCCAGCTCACAAAGAACCCCAGATACGCAGTATTTT
TRBV5-1	TRBD2	NA	TRBJ2-7	CASTDLGLAGYEQYF	TGCGCCAGCACCGATTTGGGACTAGCGGGGTACGAGCAGTACTTC
TRBV6-6	NA	few	TRBJ2-7	CASSTDSYEQYF	TGTGCCAGCAGCACGGACAGCTACGAGCAGTACTTC
TRBV4-3	TRBD1	once	TRBJ1-2	CASSLRQGGNYGYTF	TGCGCCAGCAGCCTAAGACAGGGGGGGAACTATGGCTACACCTTC
TRBV2	NA	NA	TRBJ1-2	CASLEGDGHTF	TGTGCCAGCCTAGAAGGGGATGGCCACACCTTC
TRBV20-1	TRBD1	NA	TRBJ2-3	CSGLIRPGTGRETDTQYF	TGCAGTGGGCTAATTCGTCCCGGGACAGGGAGGGAGACAGATACGCAGTATTTT
TRBV20-1	NA	NA	TRBJ2-7	CSAREFFDEQYF	TGCAGTGCTCGAGAATTTTTTGACGAGCAGTACTTC
TRBV12-3/TRBV12-4	NA	NA	TRBJ1-4	CASRGLDRTHEKLFF	TGTGCCAGCAGGGGGTTAGACAGGACGCATGAAAAACTGTTTTTT
TRBV4-2	NA	many	TRBJ2-7	CASSRASAAGSSYEQYF	TGTGCCAGCAGTCGAGCCTCTGCGGCGGGATCTTCCTACGAGCAGTACTTC
TRBV20-1	TRBD1	NA	TRBJ1-5	CSATGDSNQPQHF	TGCAGTGCAACAGGGGATAGCAATCAGCCCCAGCATTTT
TRBV4-2	NA	NA	TRBJ1-2	CASSQDRLSREELINYGYTF	TGTGCCAGCAGCCAAGACCGGCTGAGCAGGGAGGAATTAATCAACTATGGCTACACCTTC
TRBV7-2	NA	NA	TRBJ2-5	CASSQSGGGWETQYF	TGTGCCAGCAGCCAATCAGGGGGGGGGTGGGAGACCCAGTACTTC
TRBV4-2	NA	few	TRBJ1-2	CASSQEFTGNYGYTF	TGTGCCAGCAGCCAAGAATTTACAGGGAACTATGGCTACACCTTC
TRBV5-1	TRBD1	NA	TRBJ2-1	CASSWAGGSYNEQFF	TGCGCCAGCAGCTGGGCAGGGGGATCCTACAATGAGCAGTTCTTC
TRBV5-1	TRBD2	few	TRBJ2-3	CASSTSERTDTQYF	TGCGCCAGCAGTACTAGCGAGCGAACAGATACGCAGTATTTT
TRBV20-1	NA	NA	TRBJ2-3	CSARDLTHPKADTQYF	TGCAGTGCTAGAGATTTGACCCACCCTAAGGCAGATACGCAGTATTTT
TRBV6-2/TRBV6-3	TRBD2	NA	TRBJ2-3	CASRRENRKQYF	TGTGCCAGCAGGCGGGAGAATAGAAAGCAGTATTTT
TRBV3-1	NA	few	TRBJ2-1	CASSLRETDEQFF	TGTGCCAGCAGCCTCCGGGAAACGGATGAGCAGTTCTTC
TRBV29-1	TRBD2	few	TRBJ2-7	CSVEREGSYEQYF	TGCAGCGTTGAAAGGGAGGGTTCCTACGAGCAGTACTTC
TRBV6-1	NA	NA	TRBJ1-5	CASVDGNQPQHF	TGTGCCAGCGTCGACGGGAATCAGCCCCAGCATTTT
TRBV9	NA	NA	TRBJ2-1	CASSVSLGLGINEQFF	TGTGCCAGCAGCGTATCTCTAGGCTTGGGGATCAATGAGCAGTTCTTC
TRBV5-6	NA	few	TRBJ1-5	CASSLPGLNQPQHF	TGTGCCAGCAGCCTGCCGGGTCTTAATCAGCCCCAGCATTTT
TRBV6-1	NA	NA	TRBJ2-2	CASCESWAGELFF	TGTGCCAGCTGTGAATCATGGGCCGGGGAGCTGTTTTTT
TRBV20-1	TRBD1	NA	TRBJ2-5	CSASTGLQETQYF	TGCAGTGCCTCGACAGGGCTCCAAGAGACCCAGTACTTC
TRBV20-1	TRBD2	NA	TRBJ2-5	CSARVTRGSGYQETQYF	TGCAGTGCTAGAGTAACTCGCGGGAGTGGATACCAAGAGACCCAGTACTTC
TRBV20-1	TRBD2	NA	TRBJ2-3	CSASQQRTRDTQYF	TGCAGTGCTAGCCAACAGAGGACTAGAGATACGCAGTATTTT
TRBV5-1	TRBD1	many	TRBJ2-7	CASSSGTGGYEQYF	TGTGCCAGCAGCTCCGGGACAGGGGGCTACGAGCAGTACTTC
TRBV20-1	NA	NA	TRBJ1-1	CSARRRENTEAFF	TGCAGTGCTAGACGGCGGGAGAACACTGAAGCTTTCTTT
TRBV29-1	NA	NA	TRBJ1-5	CSVGLGSNQPQHF	TGCAGCGTTGGGCTAGGCAGCAATCAGCCCCAGCATTTT
TRBV20-1	NA	many	TRBJ2-5	CSARDFTGPQETQYF	TGCAGTGCTAGAGATTTTACAGGCCCCCAAGAGACCCAGTACTTC
TRBV4-1	NA	few	TRBJ2-1	CASSQPPAGRYNEQFF	TGCGCCAGCAGCCAGCCTCCAGCGGGTCGCTACAATGAGCAGTTCTTC
TRBV7-8	NA	NA	TRBJ2-2	CASSSTTGGTGELFF	TGTGCCAGCAGCTCGACCACGGGCGGCACCGGGGAGCTGTTTTTT
TRBV6-5	NA	NA	TRBJ1-6	CASTSRVRNSPLHF	TGTGCCAGCACCTCGAGGGTGAGGAACTCACCCCTCCACTTT
TRBV6-5	NA	NA	TRBJ2-1	CASRPTNWSKQFF	TGTGCCAGCAGGCCTACCAACTGGAGTAAGCAGTTCTTC
TRBV29-1	NA	NA	TRBJ1-2	CSVGEDGYTF	TGCAGCGTTGGTGAGGATGGCTACACCTTC